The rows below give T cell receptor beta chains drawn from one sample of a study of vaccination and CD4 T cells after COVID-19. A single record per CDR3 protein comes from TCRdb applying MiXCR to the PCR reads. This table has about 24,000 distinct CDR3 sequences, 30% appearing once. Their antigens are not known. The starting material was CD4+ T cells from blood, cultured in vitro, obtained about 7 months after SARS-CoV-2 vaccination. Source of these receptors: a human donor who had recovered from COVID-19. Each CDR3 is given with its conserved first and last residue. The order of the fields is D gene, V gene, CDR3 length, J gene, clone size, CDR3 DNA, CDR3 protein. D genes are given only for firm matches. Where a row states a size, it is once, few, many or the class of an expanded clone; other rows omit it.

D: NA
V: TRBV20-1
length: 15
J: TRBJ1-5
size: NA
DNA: TGCAGTGCTAGACAGGGTACATCTAGCAATCAGCCCCAGCATTTT
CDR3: CSARQGTSSNQPQHF

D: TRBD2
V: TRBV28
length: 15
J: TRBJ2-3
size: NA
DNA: TGTGCCAGCAGTTTTACTAGCGGAGGGCGGGATACGCAGTATTTT
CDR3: CASSFTSGGRDTQYF

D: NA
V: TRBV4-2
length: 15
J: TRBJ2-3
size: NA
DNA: TGTGCCAGCAGCCAAGATTGGGCCAACACAGATACGCAGTATTTT
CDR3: CASSQDWANTDTQYF

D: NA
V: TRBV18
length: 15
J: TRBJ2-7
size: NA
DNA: TGTGCCAGCTCACCCGGAACCCGGGGGACCTACGAGCAGTACTTC
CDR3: CASSPGTRGTYEQYF

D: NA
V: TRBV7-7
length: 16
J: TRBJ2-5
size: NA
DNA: TGTGCTAGCAGCTTAGGGATGGGGACTTTGGGGGAGACCCAGTACTTC
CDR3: CASSLGMGTLGETQYF

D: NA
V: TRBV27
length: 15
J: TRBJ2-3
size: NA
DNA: TGTGCCAGCAGACGGGGGTGGCCTAGCACAGATACGCAGTATTTT
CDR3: CASRRGWPSTDTQYF

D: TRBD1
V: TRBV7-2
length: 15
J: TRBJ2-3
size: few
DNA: TGTGCCAGCAGCTTAGCGGGACAGGGGACAGATACGCAGTATTTT
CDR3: CASSLAGQGTDTQYF

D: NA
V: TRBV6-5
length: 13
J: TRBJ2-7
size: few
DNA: TGTGCCAGCAGTTACGGGACAACCTACGAGCAGTACTTC
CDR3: CASSYGTTYEQYF

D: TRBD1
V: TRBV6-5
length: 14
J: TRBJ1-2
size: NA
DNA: TGTGCCAGCAGTTACCGTACCAGGGGGGGTGGCTACACCTTC
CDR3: CASSYRTRGGGYTF

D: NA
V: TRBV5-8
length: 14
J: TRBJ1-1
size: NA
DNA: TGTGCCAGCAGCTCCGGTATCCAGAACACTGAAGCTTTCTTT
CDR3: CASSSGIQNTEAFF

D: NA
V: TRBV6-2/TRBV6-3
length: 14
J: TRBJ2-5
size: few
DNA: TGTGCCAGCAGCGCCGGACCGAGAGGGGAGACCCAGTACTTC
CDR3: CASSAGPRGETQYF

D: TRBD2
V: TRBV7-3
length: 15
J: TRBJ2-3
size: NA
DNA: TGTGCCAGCAGCTGGGGGACTAGCGCCACAGATACGCAGTATTTT
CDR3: CASSWGTSATDTQYF

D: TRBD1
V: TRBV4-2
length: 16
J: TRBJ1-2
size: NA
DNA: TGTGCCAGCAGCCGCTTAAGTTCCGGGACAGCCTATGGCTACACCTTC
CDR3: CASSRLSSGTAYGYTF

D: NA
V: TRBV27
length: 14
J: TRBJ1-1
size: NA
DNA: TGTGCCAGCAGTTGGGGCCGGGGGAACACTGAAGCTTTCTTT
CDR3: CASSWGRGNTEAFF

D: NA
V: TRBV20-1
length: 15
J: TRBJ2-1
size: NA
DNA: TGCAGTGCTAGTAAGGACCCCGGAGACTCTAATGAGCAGTTCTTC
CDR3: CSASKDPGDSNEQFF

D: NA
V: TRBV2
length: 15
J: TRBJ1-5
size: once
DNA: TGTGCCAGCAGTGAAGGGGTCTTTGGGGTACAGCCCCAGCATTTT
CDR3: CASSEGVFGVQPQHF

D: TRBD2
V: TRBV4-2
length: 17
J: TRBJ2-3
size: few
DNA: TGTGCCAGCAGCCAAGTGTGGGAGCGGGAGGGCAGAGATACGCAGTATTTT
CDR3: CASSQVWEREGRDTQYF